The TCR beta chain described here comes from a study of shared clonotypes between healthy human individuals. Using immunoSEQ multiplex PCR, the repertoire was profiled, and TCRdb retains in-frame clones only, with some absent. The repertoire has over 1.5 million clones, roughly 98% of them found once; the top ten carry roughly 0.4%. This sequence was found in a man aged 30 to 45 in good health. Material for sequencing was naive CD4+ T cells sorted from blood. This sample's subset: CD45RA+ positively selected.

DNA of the CDR3: TGTGCCAGCAGAATGTCTGGGCATAGCAATCAGCCCCAGCATTTT. It encodes CASRMSGHSNQPQHF. The chain links TRBV6-1 to TRBJ1-5; D remains ambiguous. Trimming cost V 6 bases and J 0 bases, with 12 bases left between them. The CDR3 is 15 residues long. Germline V lookup: CDR1 MNHNS, CDR2 SASEGT.